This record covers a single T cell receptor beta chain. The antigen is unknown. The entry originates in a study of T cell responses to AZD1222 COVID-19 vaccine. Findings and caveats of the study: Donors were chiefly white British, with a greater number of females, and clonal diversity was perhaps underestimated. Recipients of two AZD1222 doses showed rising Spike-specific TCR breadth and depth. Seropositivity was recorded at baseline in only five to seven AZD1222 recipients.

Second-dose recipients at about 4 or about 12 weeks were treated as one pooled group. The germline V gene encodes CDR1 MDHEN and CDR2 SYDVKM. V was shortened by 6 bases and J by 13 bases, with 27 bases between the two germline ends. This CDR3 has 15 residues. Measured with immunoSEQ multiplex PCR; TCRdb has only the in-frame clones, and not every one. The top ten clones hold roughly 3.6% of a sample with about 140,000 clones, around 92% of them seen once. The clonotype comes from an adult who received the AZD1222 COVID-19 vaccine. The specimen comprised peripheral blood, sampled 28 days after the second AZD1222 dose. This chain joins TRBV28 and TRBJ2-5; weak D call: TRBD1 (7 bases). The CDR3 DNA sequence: TGTGCCAGCAGGCCTGCTCGGGGACAGCCGAGGGAGGCGTACTTC. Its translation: CASRPARGQPREAYF.